A selection of T cell receptor beta chains follows, all from one sample in a study of shared clonotypes between healthy human individuals. Clones were sequenced by immunoSEQ multiplex PCR, and TCRdb holds only the in-frame ones, with some missing. Here the sample spans around 1.9 million clones, around 93% being singletons. Source material: naive CD8+ T cells from PBMCs. The receptors derive from a man between 18 and 29 years old in good health. Some clones in this sample may be carry-over from other donors' samples. The CDR3 runs from the conserved cysteine through the conserved F or W. The order of the fields is V gene, clone size, J gene, D gene, CDR3 protein, CDR3 DNA. D genes are given only for firm matches. Expanded clones are given a class, and other clones once, few, many or no size at all.

V: TRBV27
size: few
J: TRBJ2-3
D: NA
CDR3: CASSFRDTQYF
DNA: TGTGCCAGCAGTTTCCGGGATACGCAGTATTTT

V: TRBV28
size: NA
J: TRBJ2-5
D: NA
CDR3: CASRGSEGQETQYF
DNA: TGTGCCAGTAGAGGCTCCGAGGGGCAAGAGACCCAGTACTTC

V: TRBV28
size: once
J: TRBJ2-5
D: TRBD1
CDR3: CASSTSFWTGDSSTLETQYF
DNA: TGTGCCAGCAGTACCTCCTTTTGGACAGGGGACTCGTCTACCTTAGAGACCCAGTACTTC

V: TRBV19
size: NA
J: TRBJ1-2
D: NA
CDR3: CASSIGGFYGYTF
DNA: TGTGCCAGTAGTATTGGGGGCTTCTATGGCTACACCTTC

V: TRBV28
size: NA
J: TRBJ1-1
D: NA
CDR3: CASSSLLEGMTEAFF
DNA: TGTGCCAGCAGTTCCCTCCTAGAAGGGATGACTGAAGCTTTCTTT

V: TRBV9
size: NA
J: TRBJ2-2
D: TRBD2
CDR3: CASSVGGGSGGELFF
DNA: TGTGCCAGCAGCGTAGGAGGCGGGAGCGGCGGGGAGCTGTTTTTT

V: TRBV7-9
size: NA
J: TRBJ1-2
D: NA
CDR3: CASSLNQGSQTYGYTF
DNA: TGTGCCAGCAGCTTAAATCAAGGCAGCCAAACCTATGGCTACACCTTC

V: TRBV6-5
size: NA
J: TRBJ2-7
D: NA
CDR3: CASTNIGSYEQYF
DNA: TGTGCCAGCACCAACATCGGCTCCTACGAGCAGTACTTC

V: TRBV29-1
size: few
J: TRBJ1-1
D: TRBD1
CDR3: CSVDSGGDRSFF
DNA: TGCAGCGTTGATTCAGGGGGCGATAGGTCTTTCTTT

V: TRBV7-2
size: once
J: TRBJ1-1
D: NA
CDR3: CASSSNPLNTEAFF
DNA: TGTGCCAGCAGCTCCAACCCCCTTAACACTGAAGCTTTCTTT

V: TRBV2
size: NA
J: TRBJ2-3
D: TRBD1
CDR3: CASSEAGRGRTDTQYF
DNA: TGTGCCAGCAGTGAAGCAGGAAGGGGGCGTACAGATACGCAGTATTTT

V: TRBV19
size: few
J: TRBJ2-2
D: NA
CDR3: CASSIALTGELFF
DNA: TGTGCCAGTAGTATTGCCCTTACCGGGGAGCTGTTTTTT

V: TRBV18
size: NA
J: TRBJ2-3
D: TRBD2
CDR3: CASSVPREQTSGTSTDTQYF
DNA: TGTGCCAGCTCAGTCCCAAGGGAGCAAACTAGCGGGACTAGCACAGATACGCAGTATTTT

V: TRBV5-4
size: NA
J: TRBJ2-7
D: NA
CDR3: CASSLGFNYEQYF
DNA: TGTGCCAGCAGCTTGGGGTTCAACTACGAGCAGTACTTC

V: TRBV19
size: NA
J: TRBJ2-2
D: NA
CDR3: CASSMPRTGTGELFF
DNA: TGTGCCAGTAGTATGCCCAGGACCGGCACCGGGGAGCTGTTTTTT

V: TRBV7-9
size: NA
J: TRBJ2-7
D: NA
CDR3: CASSSGQRVYKQYF
DNA: TGTGCCAGCAGCTCGGGACAGCGGGTATACAAGCAGTACTTC

V: TRBV11-2
size: NA
J: TRBJ2-7
D: NA
CDR3: CASSLGSYEQYF
DNA: TGTGCCAGCAGCTTGGGTAGCTACGAGCAGTACTTC

V: TRBV11-2
size: once
J: TRBJ2-1
D: NA
CDR3: CASSLEPEQFF
DNA: TGTGCCAGCAGCTTAGAGCCTGAGCAGTTCTTC

V: TRBV6-5
size: NA
J: TRBJ2-1
D: NA
CDR3: CASSYSFGFGEQFF
DNA: TGTGCCAGCAGTTATAGTTTCGGCTTTGGTGAGCAGTTCTTC

V: TRBV5-4
size: NA
J: TRBJ1-2
D: NA
CDR3: CASSESGGWTIYGYTF
DNA: TGTGCCAGCAGTGAATCGGGGGGGTGGACAATCTATGGCTACACCTTC

V: TRBV9
size: NA
J: TRBJ2-7
D: NA
CDR3: CASARGGSPEQYF
DNA: TGTGCCAGCGCGAGGGGGGGATCGCCCGAGCAGTACTTC

V: TRBV5-8
size: NA
J: TRBJ2-5
D: TRBD1
CDR3: CASSLARTGGQETQYF
DNA: TGTGCCAGCAGCTTGGCGAGGACAGGGGGTCAAGAGACCCAGTACTTC

V: TRBV7-9
size: NA
J: TRBJ1-2
D: NA
CDR3: CASSSTEGDFYGYTF
DNA: TGTGCCAGCAGCTCGACGGAAGGGGACTTCTATGGCTACACCTTC

V: TRBV27
size: NA
J: TRBJ2-3
D: NA
CDR3: CASSSLFSTDTQYF
DNA: TGTGCCAGCAGTTCCCTGTTCAGCACAGATACGCAGTATTTT

V: TRBV19
size: few
J: TRBJ1-2
D: NA
CDR3: CASSSSNYGYTF
DNA: TGTGCCAGTAGTAGCAGTAACTATGGCTACACCTTC

V: TRBV5-5
size: once
J: TRBJ1-5
D: TRBD1
CDR3: CASSVGQGQPQHF
DNA: TGTGCCAGCAGCGTGGGACAGGGTCAGCCCCAGCATTTT

V: TRBV7-8
size: NA
J: TRBJ2-7
D: NA
CDR3: CASSLAHLPATPEQYF
DNA: TGTGCCAGCAGCTTAGCGCATCTGCCCGCGACTCCCGAGCAGTACTTC

V: TRBV4-2
size: NA
J: TRBJ2-1
D: TRBD2
CDR3: CASSQDSEREGYEQFF
DNA: TGTGCCAGCAGCCAAGATTCGGAGCGGGAGGGCTATGAGCAGTTCTTC

V: TRBV29-1
size: NA
J: TRBJ2-1
D: TRBD2
CDR3: CSVGSGRASMYNEQFF
DNA: TGCAGCGTCGGTAGCGGGAGGGCCTCGATGTACAATGAGCAGTTCTTC

V: TRBV11-2
size: NA
J: TRBJ2-1
D: TRBD2
CDR3: CASSLFLAGANEQFF
DNA: TGTGCCAGCAGCTTATTTCTAGCGGGAGCGAATGAGCAGTTCTTC

V: TRBV28
size: NA
J: TRBJ1-2
D: NA
CDR3: CASTSSPLPYGYTF
DNA: TGTGCCAGCACCTCCTCTCCGTTACCCTATGGCTACACCTTC

V: TRBV27
size: few
J: TRBJ1-1
D: NA
CDR3: CASSLSKVNTEAFF
DNA: TGTGCCAGCAGTTTATCGAAGGTGAACACTGAAGCTTTCTTT

V: TRBV4-1
size: NA
J: TRBJ2-1
D: NA
CDR3: CASSQVLGWADEQFF
DNA: TGCGCCAGCAGCCAGGTACTAGGCTGGGCTGATGAGCAGTTCTTC

V: TRBV6-6
size: NA
J: TRBJ1-1
D: TRBD1
CDR3: CASSLDRAANTEAFF
DNA: TGTGCCAGCAGTCTAGACAGGGCAGCGAACACTGAAGCTTTCTTT

V: TRBV6-5
size: NA
J: TRBJ2-3
D: TRBD2
CDR3: CASSYSTSGGTDTQYF
DNA: TGTGCCAGCAGTTACTCTACTAGCGGGGGGACAGATACGCAGTATTTT

V: TRBV19
size: NA
J: TRBJ2-4
D: NA
CDR3: CASSRMAGGKNIQYF
DNA: TGTGCCAGTAGTAGAATGGCCGGGGGCAAAAACATTCAGTACTTC

V: TRBV7-3
size: NA
J: TRBJ2-6
D: TRBD1
CDR3: CASSLSQGIGANVLTF
DNA: TGTGCCAGCAGCTTATCACAGGGGATTGGGGCCAACGTCCTGACTTTC

V: TRBV16
size: NA
J: TRBJ1-1
D: NA
CDR3: CASSLTGRGVMNTEAFF
DNA: TGTGCCAGCAGCCTGACAGGAAGGGGGGTGATGAACACTGAAGCTTTCTTT

V: TRBV7-9
size: NA
J: TRBJ2-7
D: TRBD2
CDR3: CASSLLLAGASEQYF
DNA: TGTGCCAGCAGCTTATTACTAGCGGGAGCATCCGAGCAGTACTTC

V: TRBV27
size: NA
J: TRBJ1-1
D: NA
CDR3: CASSLRRGLAEAFF
DNA: TGTGCCAGCAGTTTACGCAGGGGTTTGGCTGAAGCTTTCTTT

V: TRBV29-1
size: NA
J: TRBJ2-1
D: TRBD2
CDR3: CSVEGGLAHYNEQFF
DNA: TGCAGCGTTGAAGGCGGACTAGCTCATTACAATGAGCAGTTCTTC